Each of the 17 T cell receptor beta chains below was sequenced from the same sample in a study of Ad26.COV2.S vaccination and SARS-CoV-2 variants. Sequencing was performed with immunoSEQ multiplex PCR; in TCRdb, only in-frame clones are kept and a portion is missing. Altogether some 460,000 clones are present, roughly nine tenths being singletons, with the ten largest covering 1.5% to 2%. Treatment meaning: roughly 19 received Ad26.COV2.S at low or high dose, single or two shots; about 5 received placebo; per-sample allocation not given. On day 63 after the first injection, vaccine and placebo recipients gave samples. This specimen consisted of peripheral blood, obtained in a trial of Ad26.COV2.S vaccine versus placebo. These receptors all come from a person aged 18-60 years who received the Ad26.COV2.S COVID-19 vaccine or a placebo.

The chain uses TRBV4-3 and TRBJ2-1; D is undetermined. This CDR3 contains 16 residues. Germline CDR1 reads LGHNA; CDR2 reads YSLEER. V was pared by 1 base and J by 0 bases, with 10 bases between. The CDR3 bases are TGCGCCAGCAGCCAAGCGGCGGTTTACTCCTACAATGAGCAGTTCTTC. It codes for CASSQAAVYSYNEQFF.

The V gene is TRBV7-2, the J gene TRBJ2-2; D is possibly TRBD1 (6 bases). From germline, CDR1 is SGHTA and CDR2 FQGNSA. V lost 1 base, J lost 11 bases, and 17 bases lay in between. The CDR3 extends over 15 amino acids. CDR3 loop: CASSLDGQSRKELFF. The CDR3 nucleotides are TGTGCCAGCAGCTTAGATGGACAGTCTAGAAAAGAGCTGTTTTTT.

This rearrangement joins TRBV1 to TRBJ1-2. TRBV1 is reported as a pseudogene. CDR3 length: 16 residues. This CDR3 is CTSSPTPPGVNYGYTF. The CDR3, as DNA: TGCACCAGCAGCCCCACACCCCCGGGGGTAAACTATGGCTACACCTTC.

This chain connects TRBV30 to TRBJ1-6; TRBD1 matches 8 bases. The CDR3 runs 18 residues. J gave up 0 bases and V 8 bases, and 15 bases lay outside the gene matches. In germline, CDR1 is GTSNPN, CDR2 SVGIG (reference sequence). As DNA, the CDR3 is TGTGCCGTTTCGACAGGGGCCGCCCTAAGCTCCTATAATTCACCCCTCCACTTT. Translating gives CAVSTGAALSSYNSPLHF.

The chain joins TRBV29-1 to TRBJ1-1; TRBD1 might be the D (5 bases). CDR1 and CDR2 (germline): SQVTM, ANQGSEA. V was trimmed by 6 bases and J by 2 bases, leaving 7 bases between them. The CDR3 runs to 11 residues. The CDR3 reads CSVQGNTEAFF. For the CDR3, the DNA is TGCAGCGTGCAGGGAAACACTGAAGCTTTCTTT.

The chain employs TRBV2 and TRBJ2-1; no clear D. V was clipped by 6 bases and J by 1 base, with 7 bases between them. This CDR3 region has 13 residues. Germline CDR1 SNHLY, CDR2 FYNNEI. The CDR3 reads CASRPRSYNEQFF. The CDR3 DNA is TGTGCCAGCAGACCCCGGTCCTACAATGAGCAGTTCTTC.

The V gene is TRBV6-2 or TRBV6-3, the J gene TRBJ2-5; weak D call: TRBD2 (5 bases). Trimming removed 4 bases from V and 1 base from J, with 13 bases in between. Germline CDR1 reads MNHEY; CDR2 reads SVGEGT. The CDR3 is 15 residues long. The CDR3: CASSSLASIQETQYF. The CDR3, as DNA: TGTGCCAGCAGTTCCTTAGCGTCCATCCAAGAGACCCAGTACTTC.

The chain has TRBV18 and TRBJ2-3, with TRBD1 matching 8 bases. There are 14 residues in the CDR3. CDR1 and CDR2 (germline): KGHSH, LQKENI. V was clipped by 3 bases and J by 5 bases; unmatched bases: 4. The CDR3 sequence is CASSPPTGGDTQYF. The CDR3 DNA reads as TGTGCCAGCTCACCGCCCACAGGGGGAGATACGCAGTATTTT.

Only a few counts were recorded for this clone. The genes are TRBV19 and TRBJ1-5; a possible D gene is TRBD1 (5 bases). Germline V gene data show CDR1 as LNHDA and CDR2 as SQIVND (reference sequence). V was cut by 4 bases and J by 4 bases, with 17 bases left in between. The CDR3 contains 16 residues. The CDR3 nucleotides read TGTGCCAGTAGTAATGGGGCAGTTCCCCCTAATCAGCCCCAGCATTTT. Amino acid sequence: CASSNGAVPPNQPQHF.

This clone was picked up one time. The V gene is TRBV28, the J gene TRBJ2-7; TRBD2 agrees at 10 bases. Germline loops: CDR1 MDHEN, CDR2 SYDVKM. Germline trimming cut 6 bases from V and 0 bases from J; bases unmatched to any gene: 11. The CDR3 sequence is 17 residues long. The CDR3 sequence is CASSPIGTSESSYEQYF. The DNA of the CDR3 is TGTGCCAGCAGCCCGATTGGGACTAGCGAAAGCTCCTACGAGCAGTACTTC.

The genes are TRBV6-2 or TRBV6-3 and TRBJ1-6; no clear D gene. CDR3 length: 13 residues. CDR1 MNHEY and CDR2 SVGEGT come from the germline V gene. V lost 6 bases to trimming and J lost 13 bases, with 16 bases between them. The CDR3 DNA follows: TGTGCCAGCAGCGAGAGGGCCGCGGGTCCCCTCCACTTT. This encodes CASSERAAGPLHF.

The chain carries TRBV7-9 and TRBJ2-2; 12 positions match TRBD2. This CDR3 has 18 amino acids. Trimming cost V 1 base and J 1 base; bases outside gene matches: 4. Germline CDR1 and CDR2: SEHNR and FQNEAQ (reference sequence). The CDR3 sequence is CASSLVEGLAGNTGELFF. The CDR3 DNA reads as TGTGCCAGCAGCTTAGTGGAGGGACTAGCGGGGAACACCGGGGAGCTGTTTTTT.

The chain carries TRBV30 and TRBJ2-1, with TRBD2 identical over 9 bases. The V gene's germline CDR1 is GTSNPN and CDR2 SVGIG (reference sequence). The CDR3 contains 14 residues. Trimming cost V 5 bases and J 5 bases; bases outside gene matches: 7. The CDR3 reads CAWGPGLAHNEQFF. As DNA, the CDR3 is TGTGCCTGGGGTCCGGGACTAGCCCACAATGAGCAGTTCTTC.

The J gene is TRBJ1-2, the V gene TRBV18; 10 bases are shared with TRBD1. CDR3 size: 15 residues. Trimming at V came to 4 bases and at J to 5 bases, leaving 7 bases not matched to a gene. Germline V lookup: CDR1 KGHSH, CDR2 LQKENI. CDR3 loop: CASSQRQGARYGYTF. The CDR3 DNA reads TGTGCCAGCTCACAAAGACAGGGGGCGCGTTATGGCTACACCTTC.

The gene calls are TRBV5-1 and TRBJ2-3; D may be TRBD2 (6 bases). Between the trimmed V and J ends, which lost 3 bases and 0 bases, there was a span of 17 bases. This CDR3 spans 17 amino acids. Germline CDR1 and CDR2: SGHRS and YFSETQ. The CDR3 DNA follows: TGCGCCAGCAGCTGGACTATACGGGACGCCAGCACAGATACGCAGTATTTT. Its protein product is CASSWTIRDASTDTQYF.

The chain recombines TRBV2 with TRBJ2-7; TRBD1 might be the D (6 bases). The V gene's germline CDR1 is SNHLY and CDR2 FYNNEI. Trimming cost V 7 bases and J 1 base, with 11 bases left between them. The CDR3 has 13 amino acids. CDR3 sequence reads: CASIRTASYEQYF. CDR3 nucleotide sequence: TGTGCCAGCATCAGGACAGCATCCTACGAGCAGTACTTC.

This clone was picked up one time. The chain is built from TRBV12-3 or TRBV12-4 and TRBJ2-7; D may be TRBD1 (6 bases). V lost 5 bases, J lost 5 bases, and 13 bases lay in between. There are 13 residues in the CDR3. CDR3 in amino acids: CASSHRDKNEQYF. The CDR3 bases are TGTGCCAGCAGTCACCGGGACAAGAACGAGCAGTACTTC.